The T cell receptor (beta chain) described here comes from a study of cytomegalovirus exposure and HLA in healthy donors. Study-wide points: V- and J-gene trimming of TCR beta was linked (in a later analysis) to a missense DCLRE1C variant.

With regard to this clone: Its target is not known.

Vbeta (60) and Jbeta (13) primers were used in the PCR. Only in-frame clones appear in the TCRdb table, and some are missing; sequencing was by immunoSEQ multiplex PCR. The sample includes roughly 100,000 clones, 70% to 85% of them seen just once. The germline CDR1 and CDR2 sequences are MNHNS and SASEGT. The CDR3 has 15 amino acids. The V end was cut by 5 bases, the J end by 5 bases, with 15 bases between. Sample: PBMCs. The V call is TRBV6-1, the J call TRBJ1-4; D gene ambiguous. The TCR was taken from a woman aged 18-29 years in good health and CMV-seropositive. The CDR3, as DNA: TGTGCCAGCAGTCGTGCCGGGAGCAAGAATGAAAAACTGTTTTTT. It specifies CASSRAGSKNEKLFF.